This T cell receptor beta chain stems from a study of blood T cell repertoires in COVID-19. About the research overall: Spain, Italy and the United States supplied samples that represented acute and convalescent COVID-19. Nucleic acid was either cDNA or gDNA, and it came from T cells, B-cell-depleted T cells, or PBMCs.

Source study methods: Amplifying reference gene primers gave estimates of nucleated cell counts. TCRdb's copy holds only in-frame clones and misses some; the assay was immunoSEQ multiplex PCR. The DNA was the basis for D and trimming; V, J and clone size are from that table. The data hold about 140,000 clones, with 85% to 90% observed a single time. Sequencing used peripheral blood. This TCR derives from a woman in her sixties or seventies with active COVID-19.

In DNA form, the CDR3 reads TGTGCCAGCAGCTTATACAGTTTACTCTATAATTCACCCCTCCACTTT. Its protein product is CASSLYSLLYNSPLHF. J is TRBJ1-6 and V is TRBV5-6; D remains ambiguous. CDR1 and CDR2 (germline): SGHDT, YYEEEE. V was cut by 2 bases and J by 3 bases, with 12 bases left in between. The CDR3 sequence is 16 residues long.